These 26 T cell receptor beta chains came from one sample sequenced in a study of T-cell memory formation after mild COVID-19. Each CDR3 protein is one row after TCRdb ran MiXCR on the 5' RACE reads. The data contain 200,000 or so distinct CDR3 sequences, 15% to 20% of them singletons. The sample consisted of PBMCs or a T cell subset sorted from them (not recorded which). The receptors originated from an adult woman who had mild COVID-19 (a few samples of this study predate the infection). Cell type and time point are not known.

This clonotype was recorded at least ten times. This sequence joins TRBV5-4 and TRBJ2-2, with 9 bases fitting TRBD2. The V and J ends lost 4 bases and 0 bases, in that order; junction bases with no gene match: 4. Germline CDR1 and CDR2: SGHNT and YYREEE (reference sequence). There are 16 residues in the CDR3. The CDR3 DNA follows: TGTGCCAGCAGCAGAACTAGCGGGCCGAACACCGGGGAGCTGTTTTTT. Its protein is CASSRTSGPNTGELFF.

This clonotype was observed a few times. The chain joins TRBV5-1 to TRBJ2-7; D might be TRBD2 (6 bases). The V end lost 3 bases, the J end lost 6 bases, and 16 bases lay between the germline ends. The germline gives CDR1 SGHRS, CDR2 YFSETQ. This CDR3 has 14 residues. Here the CDR3 DNA reads TGCGCCAGCAGCTCCTCTAGCGCTGTCTCCGAGCAGTACTTC. Its protein product is CASSSSSAVSEQYF.

This clonotype was seen more than once but under ten times. V usage is TRBV20-1 and J usage is TRBJ2-1, with D perhaps TRBD1 or TRBD2 (5 bases each). Trimming shortened V by 0 bases and J by 11 bases, and 11 bases separated the two germline ends. Germline loops: CDR1 DFQATT, CDR2 SNEGSKA (reference sequence). This CDR3 contains 12 residues. CDR3 amino acids: CSARDQGPKQFF. DNA for the CDR3: TGCAGTGCTAGAGACCAGGGACCCAAGCAGTTCTTC.

This chain joins TRBV20-1 and TRBJ2-3, with 7 bases identical to TRBD2. Per germline, CDR1 DFQATT and CDR2 SNEGSKA (reference sequence). The CDR3 sequence is 18 residues long. The V and J ends lost 6 bases and 2 bases, in that order; junction bases with no gene match: 20. CDR3 bases: TGCAGTGCGATGGGGGGGAGGGCGATCAAAGCCAACACAGATACGCAGTATTTT. Its protein product is CSAMGGRAIKANTDTQYF.

The chain combines TRBV2 with TRBJ1-5, with no clear D. The length of the CDR3 is 15 residues. The ends were cut back, 6 bases at V and 2 bases at J, with 14 bases in the middle. The germline CDR1 and CDR2 sequences are SNHLY and FYNNEI. The CDR3 is CASSPLGSGNQPQHF. Here the CDR3 DNA reads TGTGCCAGCAGCCCCCTGGGATCGGGCAATCAGCCCCAGCATTTT.

The V gene is TRBV10-3, the J gene TRBJ2-7; the D is unclear. This CDR3 contains 13 residues. Trimming removed 8 bases at V and 6 bases at J, with 17 bases between. Germline loops: CDR1 ENHRY, CDR2 SYGVKD. Here the CDR3 DNA reads TGTGCCATCCTTTCTCAGACGGTGGGCGAGCAGTACTTC. Encoded protein: CAILSQTVGEQYF.

Notes on this clonotype: One end of the junction varies from germline; a read error may be responsible. The chain uses TRBV7-9 and TRBJ2-5; possible D gene TRBD1, 6 bases. The CDR3 sequence is 14 residues long. Looked up from germline, CDR1 is SEHNR and CDR2 is FQNEAQ (reference sequence). DNA for the CDR3: TGTGCCAGCAATCCCCAGGGGCTGAACCCCAGTACAGACTTC. Translated, it gives CASNPQGLNPSTDF.

This rearrangement joins TRBV12-3 or TRBV12-4 to TRBJ1-2; 11 bases fit TRBD1. There are 15 residues in the CDR3. J gave up 8 bases and V 2 bases, and 7 bases lay outside the gene matches. CDR3 sequence reads: CASSLLSGQGVGYTF. CDR3 DNA: TGTGCCAGCAGTTTACTCTCGGGACAGGGGGTCGGCTACACCTTC.

The J gene is TRBJ1-5, the V gene TRBV5-6; D gene ambiguous. The length of the CDR3 is 15 residues. V lost 0 bases to trimming and J lost 0 bases, with 7 bases between them. Looked up from germline, CDR1 is SGHDT and CDR2 is YYEEEE. CDR3 protein: CASSLGSYSNQPQHF. In nucleotides, the CDR3 is TGTGCCAGCAGCTTGGGGAGCTATAGCAATCAGCCCCAGCATTTT.

For the CDR3, the DNA is TGTGCCAGCAGTACAACGGGGCAGTTTATGAACACTGAAGCTTTCTTT. Translation: CASSTTGQFMNTEAFF. The chain joins TRBV5-6 to TRBJ1-1, with D possibly being TRBD1 (5 bases). From germline, CDR1 is SGHDT and CDR2 YYEEEE. V dropped 5 bases and J dropped 0 bases, with 17 bases sitting between them. The CDR3 sequence is 16 residues long.

This clonotype was detected a few times. The gene calls are TRBV4-2 and TRBJ2-3; TRBD2 matches 8 bases. CDR3 length equals 13 residues. V trimming: 5 bases; J trimming: 6 bases; junction bases outside the gene matches: 4. Germline-derived CDR1 and CDR2 are LGHNA and YNFKEQ. CDR3 sequence (DNA): TGTGCCAGCAGCGAAGCGGGAGAGGATACGCAGTATTTT. It codes for CASSEAGEDTQYF.

The chain has TRBV7-2 and TRBJ1-1; D call uncertain. The CDR3 contains 14 residues. Between the trimmed V and J ends, which lost 5 bases and 4 bases, there was a span of 14 bases. From germline, CDR1 is SGHTA and CDR2 FQGNSA. The CDR3 reads CASSPLRLGTEAFF. The CDR3 bases are TGTGCCAGCAGCCCACTACGTTTGGGCACTGAAGCTTTCTTT.

This clonotype was seen a few times. CDR3 in DNA: TGTGCCACCGAAGCGGGGGACGGTTACGAGCAGTACTTC. Amino acid sequence: CATEAGDGYEQYF. J is TRBJ2-7 and V is TRBV28; 8 bases align to TRBD2. The CDR3 extends over 13 amino acids. V lost 10 bases and J lost 4; bases outside the gene matches: 9. Germline CDR1 and CDR2: MDHEN and SYDVKM.

This chain uses TRBV11-3 with TRBJ1-1; D gene uncertain. The CDR3 has 13 residues. Trimming took 7 bases from V and 6 from J, leaving 15 bases between them. The germline gives CDR1 SGHNT, CDR2 YENEEA. Here the CDR3 reads CASISWGTPEAFF. DNA for the CDR3: TGTGCCAGCATTTCATGGGGTACCCCTGAAGCTTTCTTT.

This clonotype has just a few counts. V and J are TRBV5-6 and TRBJ2-7, with D possibly matching TRBD1 (5 bases). Germline CDR1 and CDR2: SGHDT and YYEEEE. V lost 4 bases to trimming and J lost 3 bases, with 14 bases between them. The CDR3 covers 14 residues. The CDR3 nucleotides are TGTGCCAGCAGCGCTCGACAGTCACACTACGAGCAGTACTTC. It specifies CASSARQSHYEQYF.

The V and J genes are TRBV9 and TRBJ1-5; TRBD1 might be the D (6 bases). Trimming shortened V by 3 bases and J by 4 bases, and 14 bases separated the two germline ends. Germline V gene lookup returns CDR1 SGDLS and CDR2 YYNGEE. The CDR3 is made up of 15 amino acids. CDR3 residues: CASSAGRGLNQPQHF. Written as DNA, the CDR3 is TGTGCCAGCAGCGCCGGCAGGGGACTTAATCAGCCCCAGCATTTT.

The chain uses TRBV5-1 and TRBJ2-3, with D unresolved. The CDR3 has 14 amino acids. CDR1 is SGHRS and CDR2 is YFSETQ in the germline V gene. Trimming left V 1 base short and J 6 bases short, with 12 bases between. Here the CDR3 reads CASSLFESADTQYF. CDR3 DNA: TGCGCCAGCAGCTTGTTTGAGTCGGCTGATACGCAGTATTTT.

The chain is built from TRBV15 and TRBJ2-7; D may be TRBD1 or TRBD2 (6 bases each). V was clipped by 3 bases and J by 3 bases, with 15 bases between them. CDR1 is LNHNV and CDR2 is YYDKDF in the germline V gene (reference sequence). This CDR3 region has 15 residues. The CDR3 nucleotides read TGTGCCACCAGCAGGGAGGGAGACAGGCTCTACGAGCAGTACTTC. It is translated as CATSREGDRLYEQYF.

The chain links TRBV24-1 to TRBJ2-3; 8 bases map to TRBD1. Germline CDR1 reads KGHDR; CDR2 reads SFDVKD. The CDR3 sequence is 14 residues long. V gave up 6 bases and J gave up 1 base; unmatched junction bases: 2. The CDR3 DNA sequence: TGTGCCACCAGTCGGGGACAGGGCACAGATACGCAGTATTTT. Its translation is CATSRGQGTDTQYF.

There are a few counts of this clonotype. The chain employs TRBV11-2 and TRBJ2-3; D is perhaps TRBD1 or TRBD2 (5 bases each). CDR3 size: 17 residues. The V end was cut by 4 bases, the J end by 0 bases, with 17 bases between. From germline, CDR1 is SGHAT and CDR2 FQNNGV. The chain's CDR3 is CASSWGRGRISTDTQYF. The DNA of the CDR3 is TGTGCCAGCAGCTGGGGGAGAGGGCGGATTAGCACAGATACGCAGTATTTT. Complete variable domain (other parts from reference TRBV11-2 and TRBJ2-3): EAGVAQSPRYKIIEKRQSVAFWCNPISGHATLYWYQQILGQGPKLLIQFQNNGVVDDSQLPKDRFSAERLKGVDSTLKIQPAKLEDSAVYLCASSWGRGRISTDTQYFGPGTRLTVL.

The gene calls are TRBV20-1 and TRBJ2-3, with TRBD2 matching 7 bases. The V segment lost 7 bases and the J segment 6 bases; nucleotides outside the gene matches: 7. The CDR3 spans 12 residues. The V gene's germline CDR1 is DFQATT and CDR2 SNEGSKA (reference sequence). In DNA form, the CDR3 reads TGCAGTGGACGGGAGGACCGGGATACGCAGTATTTT. Translating gives CSGREDRDTQYF.

This clonotype was picked up a small number of times. The chain carries TRBV25-1 and TRBJ1-1; 7 bases fit TRBD1. CDR3 size: 16 residues. The V gene's germline CDR1 is MGHDK and CDR2 SYGVNS. J was trimmed by 2 bases and V by 2 bases; bases with no gene match: 8. This chain's CDR3 is CASSEHTGTANTEAFF. Here the CDR3 DNA reads TGTGCCAGCAGTGAACACACGGGGACAGCTAACACTGAAGCTTTCTTT.

The table lists this clonotype with a few counts. The rearrangement links TRBV10-3 to TRBJ2-7, with D maybe TRBD2 (6 bases). In germline, CDR1 is ENHRY, CDR2 SYGVKD. The length of the CDR3 is 13 residues. Trimming took 10 bases from V and 2 from J, leaving 15 bases between them. In nucleotides, the CDR3 is TGTGCCAGCTCCGGGACTGACCCCTACGAGCAGTACTTC. Residues: CASSGTDPYEQYF.

The V gene is TRBV5-6, the J gene TRBJ2-7; no clear D gene. Germline V gene sequence: CDR1 SGHDT, CDR2 YYEEEE. The CDR3 length is 16 residues. Deletions cut 2 bases from V and 3 bases from J, with 18 bases between. This CDR3 is CASSFQDGIYRYEQYF. The CDR3 nucleotides are TGTGCCAGCAGCTTTCAGGACGGAATATATCGCTACGAGCAGTACTTC.

This clonotype has more than one count but fewer than ten. J is TRBJ2-4 and V is TRBV12-3 or TRBV12-4; D is possibly TRBD1 or TRBD2 (5 bases each). V was shortened by 5 bases and J by 7 bases, with 9 bases between the two germline ends. The CDR3 totals 12 residues. In DNA, the CDR3 is TGTGCCAGCAGTAGGGGCGGGAACATTCAGTACTTC. Protein product: CASSRGGNIQYF.

The V call is TRBV30, the J call TRBJ2-3, with D perhaps TRBD2 (7 bases). Trimming took 0 bases from V and 3 from J, leaving 10 bases between them. Germline CDR1 and CDR2: GTSNPN and SVGIG (reference sequence). CDR3 length: 14 amino acids. In DNA, the CDR3 is TGTGCCTGGAGTGTTGGGGGGGCAACAGATACGCAGTATTTT. It codes for CAWSVGGATDTQYF.